This T cell receptor (beta chain) was observed in a study of blood T cell repertoires in COVID-19. For the study at large: Nucleic acid was either cDNA or gDNA, and it came from T cells, B-cell-depleted T cells, or PBMCs.

Original processing notes: The authors estimated nucleated cell counts from reference gene primer amplification. Sequenced by immunoSEQ multiplex PCR; TCRdb stores in-frame clones only, minus some. V, J and clone size are taken as reported in that table, and D and trimming were inferred from the DNA itself. The sample records around 230,000 clones, 80% to 90% being singletons. CDR1 is LGHDT and CDR2 is YNNKEL in the germline V gene (reference sequence). V gave up 0 bases and J gave up 4 bases, with 8 bases separating them. The CDR3 has 14 amino acids. This TCR came from a man aged 25 to 40 who had recovered from COVID-19. The gene calls are TRBV3-1 (or the pseudogene TRBV3-2) and TRBJ2-3; a weak D match, TRBD2 (6 bases). The sequencing sample was made of peripheral blood. CDR3 sequence reads: CASSQEIAADTQYF. The CDR3 DNA reads TGTGCCAGCAGCCAAGAGATAGCGGCAGATACGCAGTATTTT.